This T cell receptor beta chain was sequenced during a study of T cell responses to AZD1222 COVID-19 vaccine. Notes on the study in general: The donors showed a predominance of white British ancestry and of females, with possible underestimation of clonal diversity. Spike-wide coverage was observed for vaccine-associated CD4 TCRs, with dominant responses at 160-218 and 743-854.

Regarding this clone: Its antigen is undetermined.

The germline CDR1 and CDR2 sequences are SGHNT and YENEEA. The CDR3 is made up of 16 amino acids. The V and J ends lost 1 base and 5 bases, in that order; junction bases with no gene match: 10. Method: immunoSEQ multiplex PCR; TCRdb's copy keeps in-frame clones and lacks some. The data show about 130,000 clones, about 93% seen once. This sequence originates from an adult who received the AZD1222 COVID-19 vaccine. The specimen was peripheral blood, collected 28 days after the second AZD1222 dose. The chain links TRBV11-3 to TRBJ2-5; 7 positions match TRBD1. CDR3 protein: CASSLGTLGQTETQYF. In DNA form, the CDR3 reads TGTGCCAGCAGCTTAGGGACCCTGGGACAGACGGAGACCCAGTACTTC.